Described below is a single T cell receptor (beta chain) sequence and its context. The sample belongs to a study of shared clonotypes between healthy human individuals. The CDR3 spans 15 residues. Trimming pared 3 bases from V and 4 bases from J, leaving 16 bases between. The germline V gene has CDR1 SGHTA and CDR2 FQGNSA. An assay was performed, and its level was deep. Method: immunoSEQ multiplex PCR; TCRdb's copy keeps in-frame clones and lacks some. The data contain 2 million to 2.5 million clones, approximately 94% of them singletons. V is TRBV7-2 and J is TRBJ2-7; maybe TRBD1 (6 bases). Sequenced material: naive CD4+ T cells sorted from blood. The subset denotes: CD45RA+ positively selected. This sequence was found in a man between 18 and 29 years old in good health. DNA for the CDR3: TGTGCCAGCAGCTTTATACGGGACACTAAGTACGAGCAGTACTTC. Translated, it gives CASSFIRDTKYEQYF.